This T cell receptor (beta chain) appears in the sequencing data of a study of molecular identifiers for immune sequencing clone quantification. The CDR3 loop spans 12 amino acids. Germline values: CDR1 DFQATT, CDR2 SNEGSKA (reference sequence). Trimming pared 0 bases from V and 8 bases from J, leaving 10 bases between. TCRdb re-called the PCR reads with MiXCR, one entry per CDR3 protein. Of approximately 590,000 distinct CDR3 sequences listed, around 25% are singletons. This clonotype came up a few times. The antigen remains undetermined. A CD8+CD4-CCR7+CD45RA+ gate was used to sort naive CD8 T cells. Study observations and caveats: Highly expanded clone sizes could be underestimated by identical TCR molecules sharing a barcode. Effector cells had over 99% of their molecules in clones above 20 RNA copies, while naive cells had under 1%.

The V gene is TRBV20-1, the J gene TRBJ1-1; no reliable D call. The clonotype comes from a human donor in good health. Some libraries in this study had Jurkat cell RNA spiked in. Input material: naive CD8+ T cells from blood, with Jurkat cell RNA spiked in. Subset here: FACS-sorted CD8+CD4-CCR7+CD45RA+ naive T cells. In DNA, the CDR3 is TGCAGTGCTAGAGATCTCGGCGAAGAAGCTTTCTTT. It yields the protein CSARDLGEEAFF.